Presented here are 10 T cell receptor beta chains from one specimen sequenced in a study of cytomegalovirus exposure and HLA in healthy donors. The PCR employed 60 Vbeta primers together with 13 Jbeta primers. Some clones are missing from TCRdb's copy, which holds only in-frame ones; the method was immunoSEQ multiplex PCR. Seen here are some 130,000 clones, approximately 82% observed once, and the top ten hold approximately 1.4%. The sequencing input was PBMCs. These TCRs come from a female donor in good health and CMV-seronegative.

The rearrangement joins TRBV7-8 to TRBJ2-3; 8 nucleotides match TRBD2. CDR3 length: 16 residues. V shed 4 bases and J 8 bases; nucleotides not matched to a gene: 14. CDR1 and CDR2 (germline): SGHVS, FQNEAQ. This CDR3 is CASSSLQKGLDITQYF. In nucleotides, the CDR3 is TGTGCCAGCAGCTCACTACAAAAGGGACTAGATATTACGCAGTATTTT.

The chain carries TRBV11-1 and TRBJ2-2, with 11 nucleotides matching TRBD1. The CDR3 loop spans 14 amino acids. The V gene's germline CDR1 is SGHAT and CDR2 FQDESV (reference sequence). V shed 4 bases, J shed 13 bases, and the junction held 8 bases outside the gene matches. CDR3 loop: CASSSRTGGWGLFF. The CDR3 region has the DNA TGTGCCAGCAGCTCACGGACAGGGGGCTGGGGGCTGTTTTTT.

This chain connects TRBV4-2 to TRBJ2-5, with 10 bases matching TRBD2. With the DNA end fitting TRBJ2-7 better, the J assignment may be wrong. The CDR3 runs to 17 residues. Germline V lookup: CDR1 LGHNA, CDR2 YNFKEQ. CDR3 coding DNA: TGTGCCAGCAGCCAAGATAGTCCGTCTAGCGGGAGTAACGAGCAGTACTTC. Residues: CASSQDSPSSGSNEQYF.

This sequence joins TRBV11-2 and TRBJ1-2; possibly TRBD1 for D (6 bases). The CDR3 covers 15 residues. Germline loops: CDR1 SGHAT, CDR2 FQNNGV. The ends were cut back, 2 bases at V and 4 bases at J, with 14 bases in the middle. The chain's CDR3 is CASSLSSGEIYGYTF. CDR3 DNA: TGTGCCAGCAGCTTATCGTCAGGGGAAATCTATGGCTACACCTTC.

A single count supports this clone. The J gene is TRBJ2-2, the V gene TRBV27; 8 nucleotides agree with TRBD2. Germline V lookup: CDR1 MNHEY, CDR2 SMNVEV (reference sequence). The CDR3 extends over 18 amino acids. Trimming at V came to 3 bases and at J to 6 bases, leaving 15 bases not matched to a gene. The CDR3 DNA reads as TGTGCCAGCAGTTTGGCCCGGGGGGGCGGGAGGTGGCCCGGGGAGCTGTTTTTT. Translation gives CASSLARGGGRWPGELFF.

The chain joins TRBV27 to TRBJ2-5, with D maybe TRBD2 (5 bases). Germline-derived CDR1 and CDR2 are MNHEY and SMNVEV (reference sequence). The V and J ends lost 2 bases and 5 bases respectively, with 21 bases between them. The length of the CDR3 is 17 residues. The CDR3 loop reads CASSLGPSPGIPETQYF. CDR3 nucleotide sequence: TGTGCCAGCAGTTTAGGCCCATCACCCGGGATCCCCGAGACCCAGTACTTC.

The chain links TRBV28 to TRBJ2-3; D is ambiguous. The CDR3 is 13 residues long. Looked up from germline, CDR1 is MDHEN and CDR2 is SYDVKM. Trimming took off 3 bases at V and 0 bases at J, with 4 bases between the two ends. The CDR3, as DNA: TGTGCCAGCAGTTTGGGCAGCACAGATACGCAGTATTTT. This translates into CASSLGSTDTQYF.

The chain is built from TRBV27 and TRBJ2-1, with D possibly matching TRBD1 (6 bases). Trimming took off 6 bases at V and 9 bases at J, with 15 bases between the two ends. The CDR3 contains 13 residues. Germline assignment: CDR1 MNHEY and CDR2 SMNVEV (reference sequence). The CDR3: CASRPNREGEQFF. The CDR3 coding sequence is TGTGCCAGCAGGCCAAACAGGGAAGGTGAGCAGTTCTTC.

This chain joins TRBV6-5 and TRBJ2-3; 9 bases match TRBD1. Trimming at V came to 6 bases and at J to 2 bases, leaving 6 bases not matched to a gene. Germline CDR1 reads MNHEY; CDR2 reads SVGAGI. The CDR3 loop spans 15 amino acids. CDR3 DNA: TGTGCCAGCAGGAAGACAGGGGGACTCACAGATACGCAGTATTTT. Translation: CASRKTGGLTDTQYF.

The chain combines TRBV28 with TRBJ1-2; 7 nucleotides align to TRBD1. The CDR3 contains 13 residues. The junction had 4 bases not matched to a gene; V was cut back by 5 bases and J by 4 bases. Germline V gene data show CDR1 as MDHEN and CDR2 as SYDVKM. CDR3 sequence reads: CASSRGPIYGYTF. CDR3 coding DNA: TGTGCCAGCAGTAGGGGGCCGATCTATGGCTACACCTTC.